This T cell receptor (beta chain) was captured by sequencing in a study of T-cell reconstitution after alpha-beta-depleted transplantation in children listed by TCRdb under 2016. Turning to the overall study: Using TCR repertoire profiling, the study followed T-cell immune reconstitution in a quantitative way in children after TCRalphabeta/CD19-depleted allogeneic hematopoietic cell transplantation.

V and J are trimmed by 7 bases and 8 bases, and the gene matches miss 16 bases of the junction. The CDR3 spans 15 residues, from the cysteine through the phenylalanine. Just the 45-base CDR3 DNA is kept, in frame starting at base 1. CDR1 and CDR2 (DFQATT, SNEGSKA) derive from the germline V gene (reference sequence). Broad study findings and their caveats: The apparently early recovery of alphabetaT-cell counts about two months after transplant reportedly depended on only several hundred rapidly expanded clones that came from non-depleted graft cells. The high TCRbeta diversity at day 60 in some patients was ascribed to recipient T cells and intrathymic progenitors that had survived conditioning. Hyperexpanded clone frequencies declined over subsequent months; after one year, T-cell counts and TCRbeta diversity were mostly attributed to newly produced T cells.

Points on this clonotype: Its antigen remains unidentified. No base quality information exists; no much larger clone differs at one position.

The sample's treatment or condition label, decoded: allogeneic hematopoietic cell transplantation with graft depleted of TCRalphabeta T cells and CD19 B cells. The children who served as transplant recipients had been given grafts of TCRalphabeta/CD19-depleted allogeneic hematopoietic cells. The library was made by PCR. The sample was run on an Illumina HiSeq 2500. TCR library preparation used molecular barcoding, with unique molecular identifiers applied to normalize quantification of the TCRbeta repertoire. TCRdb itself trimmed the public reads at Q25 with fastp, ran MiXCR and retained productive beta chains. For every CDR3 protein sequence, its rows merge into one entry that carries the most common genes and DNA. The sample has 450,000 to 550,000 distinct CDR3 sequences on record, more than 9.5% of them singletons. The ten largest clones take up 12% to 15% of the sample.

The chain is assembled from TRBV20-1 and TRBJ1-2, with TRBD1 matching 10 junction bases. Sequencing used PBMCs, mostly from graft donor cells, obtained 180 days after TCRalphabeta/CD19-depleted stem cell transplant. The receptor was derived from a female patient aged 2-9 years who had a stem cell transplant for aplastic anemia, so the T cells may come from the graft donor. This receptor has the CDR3 CSVPGQGLSYSGYTF. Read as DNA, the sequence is TGCAGTGTCCCGGGACAGGGGCTTTCTTACAGCGGCTACACCTTC.